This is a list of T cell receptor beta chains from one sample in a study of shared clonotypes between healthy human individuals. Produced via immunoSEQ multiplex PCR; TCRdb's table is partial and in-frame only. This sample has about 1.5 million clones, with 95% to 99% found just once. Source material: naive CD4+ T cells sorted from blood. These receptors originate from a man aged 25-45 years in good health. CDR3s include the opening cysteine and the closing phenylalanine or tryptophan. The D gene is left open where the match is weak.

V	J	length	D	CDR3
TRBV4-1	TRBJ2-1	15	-	CASTRRFGSYNEQFF
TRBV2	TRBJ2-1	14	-	CASSPPDLNNEQFF
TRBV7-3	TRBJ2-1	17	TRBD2	CASSLTGLADYYNEQFF
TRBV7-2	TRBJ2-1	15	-	CASSLALRAYNEQFF
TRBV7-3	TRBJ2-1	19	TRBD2	CASSQTKLSAGDSYNEQFF
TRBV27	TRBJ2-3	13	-	CASSLLSLNTQYF
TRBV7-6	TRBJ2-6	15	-	CASSPPSSGANVLTF
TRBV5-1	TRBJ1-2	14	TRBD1	CASSLGTGVFSYTF
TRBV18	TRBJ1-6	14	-	CASSPKGLPSPLHF
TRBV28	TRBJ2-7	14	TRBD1	CASSWDRGQYEQYF
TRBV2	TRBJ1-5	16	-	CASSRQQGAAGQPQHF
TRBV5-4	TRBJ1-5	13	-	CASSLSPNQPQHF
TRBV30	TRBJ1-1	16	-	CAWIAQHGSPNTEAFF
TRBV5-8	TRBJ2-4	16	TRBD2	CASSSSGRGGKNIQYF
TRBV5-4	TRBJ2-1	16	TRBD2	CASSTGGGRAYNEQFF
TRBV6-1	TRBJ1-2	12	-	CASSRTRRGYTF
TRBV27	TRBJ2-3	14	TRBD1	CASSLTGKLDTQYF
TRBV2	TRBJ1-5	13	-	CASSVDNNQPQHF
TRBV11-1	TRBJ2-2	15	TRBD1	CASSGGQGITGELFF
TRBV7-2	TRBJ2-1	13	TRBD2	CASSGGGLSEQFF
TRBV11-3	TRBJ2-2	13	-	CASSPDSTGELFF
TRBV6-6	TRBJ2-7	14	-	CASRSIATGYEQYF
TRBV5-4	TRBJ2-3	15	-	CASLLRGRSTDTQYF
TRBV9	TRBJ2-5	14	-	CASSAPGVRETQYF
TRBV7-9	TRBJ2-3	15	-	CASSLKGGPTDTQYF
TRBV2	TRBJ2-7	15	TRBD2	CASSEVLAGVSEQYF